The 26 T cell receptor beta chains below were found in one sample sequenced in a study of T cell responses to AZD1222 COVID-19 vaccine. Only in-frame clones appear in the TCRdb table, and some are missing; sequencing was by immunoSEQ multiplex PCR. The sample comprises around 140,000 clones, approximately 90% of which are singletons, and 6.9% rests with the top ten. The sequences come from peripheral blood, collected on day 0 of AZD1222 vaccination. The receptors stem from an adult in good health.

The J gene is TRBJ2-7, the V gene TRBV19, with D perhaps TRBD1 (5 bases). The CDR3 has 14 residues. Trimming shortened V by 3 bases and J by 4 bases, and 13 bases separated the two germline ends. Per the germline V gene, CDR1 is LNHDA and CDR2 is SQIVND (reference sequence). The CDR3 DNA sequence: TGTGCCAGTAGTATCCTGGGGCAGTTTTACGAGCAGTACTTC. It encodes CASSILGQFYEQYF.

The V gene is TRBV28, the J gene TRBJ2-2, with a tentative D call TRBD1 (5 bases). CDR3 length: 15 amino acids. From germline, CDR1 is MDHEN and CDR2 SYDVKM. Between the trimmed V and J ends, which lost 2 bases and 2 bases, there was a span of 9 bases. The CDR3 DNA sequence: TGTGCCAGCAGTTTACCCCAGGGAAACACCGGGGAGCTGTTTTTT. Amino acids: CASSLPQGNTGELFF.

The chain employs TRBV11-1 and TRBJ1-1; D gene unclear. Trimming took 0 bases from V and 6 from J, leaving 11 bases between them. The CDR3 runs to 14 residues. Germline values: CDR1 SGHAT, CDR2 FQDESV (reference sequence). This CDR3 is CASSLAIHGPEAFF. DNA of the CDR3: TGTGCCAGCAGCTTAGCGATCCACGGGCCTGAAGCTTTCTTT.

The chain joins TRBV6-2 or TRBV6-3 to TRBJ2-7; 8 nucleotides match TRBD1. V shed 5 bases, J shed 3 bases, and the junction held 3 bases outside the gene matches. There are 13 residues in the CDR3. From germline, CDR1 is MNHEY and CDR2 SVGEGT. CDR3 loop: CASSDGQGYEQYF. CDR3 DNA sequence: TGTGCCAGCAGTGATGGACAGGGCTACGAGCAGTACTTC.

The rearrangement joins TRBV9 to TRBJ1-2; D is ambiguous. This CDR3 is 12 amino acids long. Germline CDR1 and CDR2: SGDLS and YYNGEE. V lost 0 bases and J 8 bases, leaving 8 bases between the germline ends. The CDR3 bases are TGTGCCAGCAGCGTAGACCGAGAAGGCTACACCTTC. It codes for CASSVDREGYTF.

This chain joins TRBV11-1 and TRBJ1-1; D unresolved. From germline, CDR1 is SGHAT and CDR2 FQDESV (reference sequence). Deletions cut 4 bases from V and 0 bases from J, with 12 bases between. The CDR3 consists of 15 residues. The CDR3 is CASSSPTGVNTEAFF. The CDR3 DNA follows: TGTGCCAGCAGCTCCCCCACCGGAGTGAACACTGAAGCTTTCTTT.

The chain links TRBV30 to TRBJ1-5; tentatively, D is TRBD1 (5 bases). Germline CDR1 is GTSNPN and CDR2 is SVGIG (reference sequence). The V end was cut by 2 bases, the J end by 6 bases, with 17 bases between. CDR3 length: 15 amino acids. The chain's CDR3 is CAWSFSQGLGQPQHF. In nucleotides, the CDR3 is TGTGCCTGGAGTTTTTCGCAGGGTCTAGGTCAGCCCCAGCATTTT.

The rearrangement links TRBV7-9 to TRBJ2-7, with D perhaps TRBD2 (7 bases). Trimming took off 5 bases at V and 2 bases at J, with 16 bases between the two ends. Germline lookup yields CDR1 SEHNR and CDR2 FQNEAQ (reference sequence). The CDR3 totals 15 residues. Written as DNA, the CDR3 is TGTGCCAGCAGCGGATACGGGGGGCGCCCCTACGAGCAGTACTTC. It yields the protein CASSGYGGRPYEQYF.

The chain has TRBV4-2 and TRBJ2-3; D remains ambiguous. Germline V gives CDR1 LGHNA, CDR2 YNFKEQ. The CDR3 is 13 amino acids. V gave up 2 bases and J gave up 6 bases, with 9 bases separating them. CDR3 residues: CASSQFAGDTQYF. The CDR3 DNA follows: TGTGCCAGCAGCCAATTCGCCGGGGATACGCAGTATTTT.

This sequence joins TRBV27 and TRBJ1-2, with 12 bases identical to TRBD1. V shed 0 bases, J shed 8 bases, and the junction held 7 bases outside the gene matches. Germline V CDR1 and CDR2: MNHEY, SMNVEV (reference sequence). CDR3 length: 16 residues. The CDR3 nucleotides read TGTGCCAGCAGTTTATCGATAGGGGACAGGGGGCGCGGCTACACCTTC. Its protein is CASSLSIGDRGRGYTF.

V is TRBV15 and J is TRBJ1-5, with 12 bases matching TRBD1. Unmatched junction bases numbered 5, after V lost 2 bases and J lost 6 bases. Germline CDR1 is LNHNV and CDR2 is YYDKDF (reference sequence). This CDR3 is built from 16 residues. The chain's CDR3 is CATSRSGTGGSQPQHF. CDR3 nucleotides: TGTGCCACCAGCAGATCCGGGACAGGGGGCTCTCAGCCCCAGCATTTT.

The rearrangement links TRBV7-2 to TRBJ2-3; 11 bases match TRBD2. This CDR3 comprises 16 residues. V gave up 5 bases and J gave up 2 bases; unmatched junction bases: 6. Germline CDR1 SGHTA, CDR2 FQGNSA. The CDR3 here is CASSMGLAEDTDTQYF. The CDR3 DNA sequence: TGTGCCAGCAGCATGGGACTAGCGGAAGACACAGATACGCAGTATTTT.

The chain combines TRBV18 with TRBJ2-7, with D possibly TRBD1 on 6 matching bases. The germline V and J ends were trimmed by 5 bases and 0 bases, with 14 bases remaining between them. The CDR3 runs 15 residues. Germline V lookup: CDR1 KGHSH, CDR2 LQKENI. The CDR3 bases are TGTGCCAGCTCAATCAAGACAGGACCCTCCTACGAGCAGTACTTC. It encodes CASSIKTGPSYEQYF.

The CDR3 here is CASTPGGGNQPQHF. CDR3 coding DNA: TGTGCCAGCACCCCCGGTGGTGGCAATCAGCCCCAGCATTTT. The J gene is TRBJ1-5, the V gene TRBV27; D is unclear. This CDR3 region has 14 residues. Germline CDR1 reads MNHEY; CDR2 reads SMNVEV (reference sequence). The V end lost 7 bases, the J end lost 2 bases, and 12 bases lay between the germline ends.

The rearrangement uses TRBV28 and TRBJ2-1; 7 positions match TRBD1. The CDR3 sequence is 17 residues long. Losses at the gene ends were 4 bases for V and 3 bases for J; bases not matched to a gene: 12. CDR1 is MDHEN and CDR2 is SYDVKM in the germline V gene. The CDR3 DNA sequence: TGTGCCAGCAGTTCACCGGGACAGCCTGCTTTCTACAATGAGCAGTTCTTC. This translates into CASSSPGQPAFYNEQFF.

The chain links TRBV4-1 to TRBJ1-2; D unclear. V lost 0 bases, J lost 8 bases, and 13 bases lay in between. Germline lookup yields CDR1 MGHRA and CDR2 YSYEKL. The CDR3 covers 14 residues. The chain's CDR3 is CASSQDLSSGGYTF. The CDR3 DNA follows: TGCGCCAGCAGCCAAGATCTGAGTAGTGGAGGCTACACCTTC.

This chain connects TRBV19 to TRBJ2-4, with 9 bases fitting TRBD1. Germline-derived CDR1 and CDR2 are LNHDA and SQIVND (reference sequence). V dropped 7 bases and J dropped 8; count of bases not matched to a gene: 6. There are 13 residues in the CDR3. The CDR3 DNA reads TGTGCCAGTACCGGGGACAGGGTGGACATTCAGTACTTC. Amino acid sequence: CASTGDRVDIQYF.

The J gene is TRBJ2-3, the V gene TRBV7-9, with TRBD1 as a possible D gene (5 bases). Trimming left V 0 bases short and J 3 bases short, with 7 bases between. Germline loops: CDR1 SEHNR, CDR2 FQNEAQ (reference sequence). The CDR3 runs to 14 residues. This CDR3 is CASSLAQGTDTQYF. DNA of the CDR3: TGTGCCAGCAGCTTAGCGCAGGGAACAGATACGCAGTATTTT.

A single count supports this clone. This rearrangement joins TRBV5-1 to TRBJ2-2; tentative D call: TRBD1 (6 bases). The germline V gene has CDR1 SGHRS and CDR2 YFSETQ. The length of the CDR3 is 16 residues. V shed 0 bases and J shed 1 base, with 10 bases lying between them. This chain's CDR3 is CASSLEGGVNTGELFF. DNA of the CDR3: TGCGCCAGCAGCTTGGAAGGGGGAGTGAACACCGGGGAGCTGTTTTTT.

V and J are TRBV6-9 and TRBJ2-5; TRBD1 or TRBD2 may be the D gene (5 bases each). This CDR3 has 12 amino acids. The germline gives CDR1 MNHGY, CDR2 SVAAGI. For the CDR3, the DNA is TGTGCGCGCGTATGGGGGATCGAGACCCAGTACTTC. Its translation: CARVWGIETQYF.

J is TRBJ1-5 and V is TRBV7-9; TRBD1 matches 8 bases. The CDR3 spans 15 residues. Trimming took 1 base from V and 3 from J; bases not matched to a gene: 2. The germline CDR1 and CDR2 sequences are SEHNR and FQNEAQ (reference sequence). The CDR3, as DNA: TGTGCCAGCAGCTTAGGGACAGGGAACAATCAGCCCCAGCATTTT. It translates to CASSLGTGNNQPQHF.

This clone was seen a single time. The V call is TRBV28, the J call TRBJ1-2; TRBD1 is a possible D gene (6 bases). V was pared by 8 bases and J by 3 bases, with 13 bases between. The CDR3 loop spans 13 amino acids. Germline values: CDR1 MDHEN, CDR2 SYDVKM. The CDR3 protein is CASVGTPDYGYTF. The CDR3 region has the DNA TGTGCCAGCGTAGGGACACCGGACTATGGCTACACCTTC.

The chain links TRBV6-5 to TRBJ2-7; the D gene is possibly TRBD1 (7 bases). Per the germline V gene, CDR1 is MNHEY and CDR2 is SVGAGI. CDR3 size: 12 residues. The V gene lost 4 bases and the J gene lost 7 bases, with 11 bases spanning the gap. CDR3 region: CASSFSGGEQYF. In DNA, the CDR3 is TGTGCCAGCAGTTTCTCAGGGGGGGAGCAGTACTTC.

CDR3 region: CATVSRPDSGELFF. The CDR3 DNA reads as TGTGCCACTGTTAGTCGACCGGACAGTGGGGAACTGTTTTTT. The chain recombines TRBV19 with TRBJ1-4; TRBD1 might be the D (6 bases). Between the trimmed V and J ends, which lost 10 bases and 12 bases, there was a span of 24 bases. Germline V gene sequence: CDR1 LNHDA, CDR2 SQIVND (reference sequence). The CDR3 covers 14 residues.

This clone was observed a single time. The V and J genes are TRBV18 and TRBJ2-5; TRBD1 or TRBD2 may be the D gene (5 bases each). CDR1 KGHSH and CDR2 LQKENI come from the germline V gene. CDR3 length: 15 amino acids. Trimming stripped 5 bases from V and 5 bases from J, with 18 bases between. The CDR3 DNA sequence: TGTGCCAGCTCATCATCGTCCGGGACCTCGGAGACCCAGTACTTC. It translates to CASSSSSGTSETQYF.

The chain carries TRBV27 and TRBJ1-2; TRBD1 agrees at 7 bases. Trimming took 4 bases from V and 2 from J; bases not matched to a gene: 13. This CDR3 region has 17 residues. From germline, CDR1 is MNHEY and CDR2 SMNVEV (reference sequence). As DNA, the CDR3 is TGTGCCAGCAGTTCCTACGGCCCCGACAGGGACAACTATGGCTACACCTTC. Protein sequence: CASSSYGPDRDNYGYTF.